The 32 T cell receptor beta chains below all came from one sample that was sequenced in a study of cytomegalovirus exposure and HLA in healthy donors. PCR primers comprised 60 Vbeta and 13 Jbeta primers. The method was immunoSEQ multiplex PCR; TCRdb's version includes in-frame clones alone and lacks a portion of them. This table has 200,000 or so clones, over 80% appearing once. Sequenced: PBMCs. Receptor source: a boy between 2 and 10 years old in good health and CMV-seronegative.

The rearrangement links TRBV25-1 to TRBJ1-6; 10 nucleotides match TRBD1. The V gene's germline CDR1 is MGHDK and CDR2 SYGVNS. The CDR3 is made up of 17 amino acids. V shed 4 bases and J 8 bases; nucleotides not matched to a gene: 11. The CDR3 sequence: CASSASLPGQGYSPLHF. CDR3 DNA sequence: TGTGCCAGCAGTGCCTCCCTTCCGGGACAGGGGTATTCACCCCTCCACTTT. The full variable domain, its missing parts supplied by reference TRBV25-1 and TRBJ1-6, is EADIYQTPRYLVIGTGKKITLECSQTMGHDKMYWYQQDPGMELHLIHYSYGVNSTEKGDLSSESTVSRIRTEHFPLTLESARPSHTSQYLCASSASLPGQGYSPLHFGNGTRLTVT.

The chain is built from TRBV11-3 and TRBJ1-1; D gene uncertain. V was shortened by 5 bases and J by 4 bases, with 8 bases between the two germline ends. The CDR3 contains 12 residues. Germline V gene sequence: CDR1 SGHNT, CDR2 YENEEA. The chain's CDR3 is CASSHPGTEAFF. CDR3 nucleotide sequence: TGTGCCAGCAGCCACCCCGGCACTGAAGCTTTCTTT.

In its sample, this clone was seen once. The chain employs TRBV5-1 and TRBJ2-5; TRBD1 might be the D (6 bases). The V end was cut by 4 bases, the J end by 2 bases, with 9 bases between. Germline V gives CDR1 SGHRS, CDR2 YFSETQ. This CDR3 region has 13 residues. The CDR3 protein is CASSKDRQETQYF. CDR3 coding DNA: TGCGCCAGCAGCAAGGACAGACAAGAGACCCAGTACTTC.

The rearrangement joins TRBV27 to TRBJ2-7; 8 bases fit TRBD1. The length of the CDR3 is 13 residues. In germline, CDR1 is MNHEY, CDR2 SMNVEV (reference sequence). Trimming at V came to 3 bases and at J to 7 bases, leaving 5 bases not matched to a gene. In DNA, the CDR3 is TGTGCCAGCAGTTTGGTACAGGGGGGAGAGCAGTACTTC. Its translation: CASSLVQGGEQYF.

This chain joins TRBV19 and TRBJ2-2, with 10 bases matching TRBD2. V lost 7 bases, J lost 1 base, and 9 bases stayed unmatched. This CDR3 comprises 17 residues. Germline V lookup: CDR1 LNHDA, CDR2 SQIVND (reference sequence). The CDR3: CASKPSGRAMNTGELFF. CDR3 sequence (DNA): TGTGCCAGTAAACCCAGCGGGAGGGCTATGAACACCGGGGAGCTGTTTTTT.

This chain joins TRBV6-5 and TRBJ1-2; 10 bases fit TRBD1. Per the germline V gene, CDR1 is MNHEY and CDR2 is SVGAGI. The CDR3 consists of 15 residues. The trim removed 5 bases at V and 7 bases at J, leaving 10 bases unmatched. The DNA of the CDR3 is TGTGCCAGCAGTAACCGGGACAGGGGCTTTGGTGGCTACACCTTC. Protein: CASSNRDRGFGGYTF.

The genes are TRBV27 and TRBJ1-2; D not resolved. Germline loops: CDR1 MNHEY, CDR2 SMNVEV (reference sequence). V lost 6 bases to trimming and J lost 0 bases, with 8 bases between them. This CDR3 region has 13 residues. The CDR3 coding sequence is TGTGCCAGCAGCCTAGCCGCTAACTATGGCTACACCTTC. Translated, it gives CASSLAANYGYTF.

CDR3 DNA: TGTGCCAGCAGCCCGCAGGTTAGCGTGGTGTTTGGTGTCGGGCAGTACTTC. Its translation is CASSPQVSVVFGVGQYF. The chain combines TRBV5-6 with TRBJ2-7; a possible D gene is TRBD2 (5 bases). CDR3 size: 17 residues. The germline V gene encodes CDR1 SGHDT and CDR2 YYEEEE. V lost 4 bases and J 9 bases, leaving 29 bases between the germline ends.

The V gene is TRBV7-9, the J gene TRBJ2-3; D call uncertain. V gave up 4 bases and J gave up 4 bases, with 15 bases separating them. Germline V gene data show CDR1 as SEHNR and CDR2 as FQNEAQ (reference sequence). This CDR3 contains 15 residues. The CDR3 reads CASSSDLSRADTQYF. CDR3 bases: TGTGCCAGCAGCTCCGACCTTAGCCGGGCAGATACGCAGTATTTT.

The V gene is TRBV2, the J gene TRBJ2-7; 9 bases are shared with TRBD1. Germline lookup yields CDR1 SNHLY and CDR2 FYNNEI. The CDR3 runs 16 residues. J lost 2 bases, V lost 3 bases, and 8 bases had no gene match. In DNA, the CDR3 is TGTGCCAGCAGTGACCCCCGGGACAGGGACCCCTACGAGCAGTACTTC. Translation: CASSDPRDRDPYEQYF. The full variable domain, completed using reference TRBV2 and TRBJ2-7, is EPEVTQTPSHQVTQMGQEVILRCVPISNHLYFYWYRQILGQKVEFLVSFYNNEISEKSEIFDDQFSVERPDGSNFTLKIRSTKLEDSAMYFCASSDPRDRDPYEQYFGPGTRLTVT.

This rearrangement joins TRBV29-1 to TRBJ1-5; D unresolved. The germline V gene has CDR1 SQVTM and CDR2 ANQGSEA. V was shortened by 3 bases and J by 3 bases, with 15 bases between the two germline ends. The CDR3 has 15 amino acids. The chain's CDR3 is CSVDGGNTPNQPQHF. The CDR3 bases are TGCAGCGTTGACGGAGGGAATACACCCAATCAGCCCCAGCATTTT.

The chain links TRBV9 to TRBJ1-2; TRBD1 matches at 9 bases. V was clipped by 3 bases and J by 2 bases; unmatched bases: 5. The CDR3 loop spans 15 amino acids. The germline V gene has CDR1 SGDLS and CDR2 YYNGEE. The CDR3 spells CASSGSGTGNYGYTF. The DNA of the CDR3 is TGTGCCAGCAGCGGTTCCGGGACAGGGAACTATGGCTACACCTTC.

This clone occurred a few times. V usage is TRBV27 and J usage is TRBJ2-3; D is undetermined. V gave up 5 bases and J gave up 2 bases, with 8 bases separating them. Germline CDR1 and CDR2: MNHEY and SMNVEV (reference sequence). The CDR3 has 13 amino acids. Here the CDR3 reads CASSMADTDTQYF. The CDR3 bases are TGTGCCAGCAGTATGGCGGACACAGATACGCAGTATTTT.

The chain recombines TRBV6-6 with TRBJ2-7; TRBD2 matches 8 bases. Germline V gives CDR1 MNHNY, CDR2 SVGAGI (reference sequence). Trimming took 5 bases from V and 4 from J; bases not matched to a gene: 7. The CDR3 has 14 residues. The CDR3 sequence: CASSQGLGDYEQYF. The CDR3 DNA reads as TGTGCCAGCAGTCAGGGACTAGGGGATTACGAGCAGTACTTC.

The V gene is TRBV19, the J gene TRBJ1-2; a possible D gene is TRBD1 (6 bases). This CDR3 is built from 15 residues. CDR1 and CDR2 (germline): LNHDA, SQIVND (reference sequence). Trimming stripped 9 bases from V and 7 bases from J, with 24 bases between. Here the CDR3 reads CASLPFRTGNGGYTF. The CDR3 nucleotides read TGTGCCAGCCTACCCTTTAGAACAGGGAACGGTGGCTACACCTTC. Combining the CDR3 with reference TRBV19 and TRBJ1-2 gives the whole variable domain DGGITQSPKYLFRKEGQNVTLSCEQNLNHDAMYWYRQDPGQGLRLIYYSQIVNDFQKGDIAEGYSVSREKKESFPLTVTSAQKNPTAFYLCASLPFRTGNGGYTFGSGTRLTVV.

V and J are TRBV6-5 and TRBJ1-2; 7 nucleotides line up with TRBD1. CDR1 and CDR2 (germline): MNHEY, SVGAGI. The junction had 10 bases not matched to a gene; V was cut back by 4 bases and J by 8 bases. CDR3 length: 14 residues. CDR3 in amino acids: CASSSHRGTGGYTF. CDR3 sequence (DNA): TGTGCCAGCAGTTCACACAGGGGTACGGGGGGCTACACCTTC.

The V call is TRBV10-2, the J call TRBJ2-7; the match to TRBD1 covers 10 bases. Unmatched junction bases numbered 10, after V lost 4 bases and J lost 7 bases. CDR1 and CDR2 from the germline V gene are WSHSY and SAAADI. The CDR3 has 15 amino acids. The CDR3: CASSVEGQGRKEQYF. The CDR3 DNA follows: TGCGCCAGCAGTGTAGAGGGACAGGGGAGGAAAGAGCAGTACTTC.

The rearrangement links TRBV5-4 to TRBJ2-1, with 7 bases identical to TRBD1. This CDR3 is built from 16 residues. The V gene end was trimmed by 4 bases and the J gene end by 7 bases; junction bases not matched to a gene: 14. Germline V CDR1 and CDR2: SGHNT, YYREEE (reference sequence). The CDR3: CASSPGGGQVQNEQFF. The CDR3 region has the DNA TGTGCCAGCAGCCCTGGAGGCGGACAGGTGCAGAATGAGCAGTTCTTC. Supplemented by reference TRBV5-4 and TRBJ2-1, the full variable domain reads ETGVTQSPTHLIKTRGQQVTLRCSSQSGHNTVSWYQQALGQGPQFIFQYYREEENGRGNFPPRFSGLQFPNYSSELNVNALELDDSALYLCASSPGGGQVQNEQFFGPGTRLTVL.

CDR3 sequence: CASRGLLAKNIQYF. CDR3 nucleotides: TGTGCCAGCAGAGGACTCTTAGCCAAAAACATTCAGTACTTC. The chain couples TRBV11-1 to TRBJ2-4; TRBD2 is a possible D gene (5 bases). This CDR3 has 14 amino acids. Between the trimmed V and J ends, which lost 6 bases and 0 bases, there was a span of 9 bases. In germline, CDR1 is SGHAT, CDR2 FQDESV (reference sequence).

In this sample, this clone turned up a few times. The rearrangement links TRBV6-5 to TRBJ2-7; D unclear. Germline CDR1 reads MNHEY; CDR2 reads SVGAGI. CDR3 length: 13 residues. Trimming pared 2 bases from V and 1 base from J, leaving 6 bases between. The CDR3 loop reads CASSYGKSYEQYF. The CDR3 region has the DNA TGTGCCAGCAGTTACGGCAAATCCTACGAGCAGTACTTC.

This clone was recorded only once. The genes are TRBV30 and TRBJ2-5, with TRBD1 matching over 7 bases. The CDR3 is made up of 13 amino acids. The junction had 5 bases not matched to a gene; V was cut back by 5 bases and J by 2 bases. Germline V CDR1 and CDR2: GTSNPN, SVGIG (reference sequence). The CDR3 here is CAWSQGIQETQYF. In DNA form, the CDR3 reads TGTGCCTGGTCACAGGGGATACAAGAGACCCAGTACTTC. The full variable domain, its missing parts supplied by reference TRBV30 and TRBJ2-5, is SQTIHQWPATLVQPVGSPLSLECTVEGTSNPNLYWYRQAAGRGLQLLFYSVGIGQISSEVPQNLSASRPQDRQFILSSKKLLLSDSGFYLCAWSQGIQETQYFGPGTRLLVL.

The CDR3 DNA is TGTGCCAGCAGCTCTACGGGACACCCGAACACTGAAGCTTTCTTT. It is translated as CASSSTGHPNTEAFF. This chain joins TRBV11-1 and TRBJ1-1; D might be TRBD1 (6 bases). Trimming took off 4 bases at V and 1 base at J, with 13 bases between the two ends. The germline gives CDR1 SGHAT, CDR2 FQDESV (reference sequence). The CDR3 extends over 15 amino acids.

The chain links TRBV5-1 to TRBJ1-1, with D possibly being TRBD1 (5 bases). Germline V gene lookup returns CDR1 SGHRS and CDR2 YFSETQ. The V end was cut by 5 bases, the J end by 4 bases, with 18 bases between. The CDR3 sequence is 15 residues long. CDR3 DNA: TGCGCCAGCAGGCCCAGTCCGGACATTATCACTGAAGCTTTCTTT. Translated: CASRPSPDIITEAFF. Full variable domain (remainder filled in from reference TRBV5-1 and TRBJ1-1): KAGVTQTPRYLIKTRGQQVTLSCSPISGHRSVSWYQQTPGQGLQFLFEYFSETQRNKGNFPGRFSGRQFSNSRSEMNVSTLELGDSALYLCASRPSPDIITEAFFGQGTRLTVV.

V gene TRBV4-1 combines with J gene TRBJ1-5; D unresolved. The CDR3 covers 20 residues. Germline V gene sequence: CDR1 MGHRA, CDR2 YSYEKL. The germline V and J ends were trimmed by 1 base and 4 bases, with 26 bases remaining between them. The CDR3 here is CASSQGFSMSSNFQNQPQHF. CDR3 nucleotides: TGCGCCAGCAGCCAAGGCTTTAGTATGTCGTCCAACTTCCAAAATCAGCCCCAGCATTTT.

The J gene is TRBJ2-5, the V gene TRBV6-5, with D perhaps TRBD1 (5 bases). The J call may be in error: the DNA end matches TRBJ2-7 better. From germline, CDR1 is MNHEY and CDR2 SVGAGI. The CDR3 has 13 residues. The CDR3 sequence: CAVPPRATYEQYF. The DNA of the CDR3 is TGTGCCGTCCCCCCCAGGGCGACCTACGAGCAGTACTTC.

The CDR3 loop reads CATGWGARGETQYF. CDR3 sequence (DNA): TGTGCCACCGGATGGGGAGCCAGGGGGGAGACCCAGTACTTC. The gene calls are TRBV6-6 and TRBJ2-5; 7 bases fit TRBD1. This CDR3 has 14 amino acids. V dropped 10 bases and J dropped 5; count of bases not matched to a gene: 13. Germline CDR1 and CDR2: MNHNY and SVGAGI (reference sequence).

Written as DNA, the CDR3 is TGTGCCAGTAGTACAGCCGGGACAGTCTATGGCTACACCTTC. It specifies CASSTAGTVYGYTF. The chain uses TRBV19 and TRBJ1-2; 7 bases map to TRBD1. This CDR3 has 14 amino acids. The V gene's germline CDR1 is LNHDA and CDR2 SQIVND (reference sequence). After removal of 4 bases from V and 4 bases from J, the junction contained 6 bases not matched to a gene.

The rearrangement links TRBV15 to TRBJ2-1, with 7 bases lining up with TRBD2. Germline loops: CDR1 LNHNV, CDR2 YYDKDF (reference sequence). The CDR3 is 17 amino acids. Trimming took 0 bases from V and 3 from J; bases not matched to a gene: 8. For the CDR3, the DNA is TGTGCCACCAGCAGAGATAGAGAGGGAGGGAACTACAATGAGCAGTTCTTC. Its translation is CATSRDREGGNYNEQFF.

The chain combines TRBV19 with TRBJ2-1; 7 bases map to TRBD2. CDR1 LNHDA and CDR2 SQIVND come from the germline V gene (reference sequence). CDR3 length: 14 residues. After removal of 5 bases from V and 0 bases from J, the junction contained 1 base not matched to a gene. In DNA form, the CDR3 reads TGTGCCAGTAGTGGCGGGAGCTCCTACAATGAGCAGTTCTTC. Translating it yields CASSGGSSYNEQFF.

The V and J genes are TRBV5-4 and TRBJ2-5; 8 bases are shared with TRBD2. The CDR3 runs to 15 residues. V lost 5 bases to trimming and J lost 4 bases; unmatched junction nucleotides: 10. Germline CDR1 is SGHNT and CDR2 is YYREEE (reference sequence). The CDR3 sequence: CASRVGGAMLETQYF. DNA for the CDR3: TGTGCCAGCAGGGTCGGGGGGGCAATGCTAGAGACCCAGTACTTC.

V is TRBV5-6 and J is TRBJ2-1; TRBD2 agrees at 9 bases. The germline CDR1 and CDR2 sequences are SGHDT and YYEEEE. After removal of 0 bases from V and 6 bases from J, the junction contained 7 bases not matched to a gene. This CDR3 contains 16 residues. The CDR3: CASSLDGTSIFNEQFF. In nucleotides, the CDR3 is TGTGCCAGCAGCTTGGATGGGACTAGCATTTTCAATGAGCAGTTCTTC.

This sequence joins TRBV2 and TRBJ2-3, with D possibly being TRBD1 (6 bases). Germline CDR1 SNHLY, CDR2 FYNNEI. This CDR3 contains 14 residues. Trimming removed 6 bases from V and 1 base from J, with 11 bases in between. The CDR3 nucleotides are TGTGCCAGCAGGGACAGTTGGGGCACAGATACGCAGTATTTT. As protein: CASRDSWGTDTQYF.